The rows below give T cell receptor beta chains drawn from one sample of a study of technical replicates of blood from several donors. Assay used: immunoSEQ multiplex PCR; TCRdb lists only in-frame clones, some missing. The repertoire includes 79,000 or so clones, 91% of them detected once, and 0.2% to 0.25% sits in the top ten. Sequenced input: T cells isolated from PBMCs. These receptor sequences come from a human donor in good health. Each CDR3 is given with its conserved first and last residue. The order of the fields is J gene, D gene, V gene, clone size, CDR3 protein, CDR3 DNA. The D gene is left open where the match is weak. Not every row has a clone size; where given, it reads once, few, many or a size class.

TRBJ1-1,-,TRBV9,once,CASSTGDHGGVGTEAFF,TGTGCCAGCAGCACCGGGGACCACGGGGGGGTAGGGACTGAAGCTTTCTTT
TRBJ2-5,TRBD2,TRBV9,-,CASSVGTSPGTQYF,TGTGCCAGCAGCGTAGGGACTAGCCCTGGGACCCAGTACTTC
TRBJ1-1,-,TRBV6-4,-,CASSRGMNTEAFF,TGTGCCAGCAGTCGGGGGATGAACACTGAAGCTTTCTTT
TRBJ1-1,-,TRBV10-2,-,CASRTVNTEAFF,TGCGCCAGCAGGACAGTCAACACTGAAGCTTTCTTT
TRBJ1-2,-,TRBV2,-,CASSESRDYTF,TGTGCCAGCAGTGAATCGAGGGACTACACCTTC
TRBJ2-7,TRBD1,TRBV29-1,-,CSVEVWTGDEQYF,TGCAGCGTTGAAGTATGGACAGGGGACGAGCAGTACTTC
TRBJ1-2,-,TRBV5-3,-,CARSFINTNYGYTF,TGTGCCAGAAGCTTTATCAACACCAACTATGGCTACACCTTC
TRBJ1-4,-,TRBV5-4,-,CASSLGQLGEKLFF,TGTGCCAGCAGCTTGGGACAGTTGGGTGAAAAACTGTTTTTT
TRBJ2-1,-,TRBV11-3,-,CASSLDERAGRYNEQFF,TGTGCCAGCAGCTTAGATGAACGGGCGGGAAGATACAATGAGCAGTTCTTC
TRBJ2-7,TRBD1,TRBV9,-,CASSVAQGAGYEQYF,TGTGCCAGCAGCGTAGCCCAGGGGGCTGGCTACGAGCAGTACTTC
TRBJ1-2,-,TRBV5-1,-,CASSLNRPETGHIYGYTF,TGCGCCAGCAGCTTGAACCGGCCGGAAACGGGACACATCTATGGCTACACCTTC
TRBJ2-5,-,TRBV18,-,CASSPPSYQETQYF,TGTGCCAGCTCACCACCGTCTTACCAAGAGACCCAGTACTTC
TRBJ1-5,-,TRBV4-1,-,CASSQDLADQPQHF,TGCGCCAGCAGCCAAGATTTAGCTGATCAGCCCCAGCATTTT
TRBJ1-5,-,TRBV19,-,CASTIWGLVQPQHF,TGTGCCAGTACCATATGGGGGCTAGTGCAGCCCCAGCATTTT
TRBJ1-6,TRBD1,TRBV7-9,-,CASSLTRGRNSPLHF,TGTGCCAGCAGCTTAACCAGGGGGAGGAATTCACCCCTCCACTTT
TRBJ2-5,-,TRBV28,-,CASRLTSTETQYF,TGTGCCAGCAGGTTAACTAGTACGGAGACCCAGTACTTC
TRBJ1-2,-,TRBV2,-,CASSETGGNTF,TGTGCCAGCAGTGAGACCGGGGGAAACACCTTC
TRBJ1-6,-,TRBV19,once,CASSIRGGGRNDNSPLHF,TGTGCCAGTAGTATAAGGGGCGGGGGACGGAACGATAATTCACCCCTCCACTTT
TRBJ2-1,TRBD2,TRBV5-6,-,CASSFQASGAYDEQFF,TGTGCCAGCAGCTTCCAGGCTAGCGGGGCGTACGATGAGCAGTTCTTC
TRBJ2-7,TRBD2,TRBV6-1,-,CASIERGVNFSYEQYF,TGTGCCAGCATTGAGCGGGGGGTTAACTTTTCATACGAGCAGTACTTC
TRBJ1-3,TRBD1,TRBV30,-,CAWRMSDREVSGNTIYF,TGTGCCTGGAGAATGTCGGACAGGGAAGTCTCTGGAAACACCATATATTTT
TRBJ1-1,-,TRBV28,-,CASSLFAARNTEAFF,TGTGCCAGCAGTTTATTTGCGGCCAGAAACACTGAAGCTTTCTTT
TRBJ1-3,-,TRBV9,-,CASSVDGGHTIYF,TGTGCCAGCAGCGTAGACGGAGGACACACCATATATTTT
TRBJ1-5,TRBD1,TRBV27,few,CASSLGGHISNQPQHF,TGTGCCAGCAGCTTAGGGGGCCACATTAGCAATCAGCCCCAGCATTTT
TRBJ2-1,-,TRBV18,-,CASSLLNSYNEQFF,TGTGCCAGCTCACTACTAAACTCCTACAATGAGCAGTTCTTC
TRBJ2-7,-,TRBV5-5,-,CASSSAPDSSYEQYF,TGTGCCAGCAGCTCGGCCCCAGACAGTTCCTACGAGCAGTACTTC
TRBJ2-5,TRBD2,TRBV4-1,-,CASSPGLAGAGGAQYF,TGCGCCAGCAGCCCGGGACTAGCGGGGGCCGGGGGGGCCCAGTACTTC
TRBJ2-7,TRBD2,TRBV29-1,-,CSVEVAGGRTYEQYF,TGCAGCGTTGAAGTAGCGGGAGGGAGAACCTACGAGCAGTACTTC
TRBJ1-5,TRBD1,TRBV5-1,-,CASSTGYNQPQHF,TGCGCCAGCTCGACAGGGTACAATCAGCCCCAGCATTTT
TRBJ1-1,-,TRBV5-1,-,CASSLWDMDTEAFF,TGCGCCAGCAGCTTGTGGGACATGGATACTGAAGCTTTCTTT
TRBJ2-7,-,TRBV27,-,CASSFDSYEQYF,TGTGCCAGCAGTTTCGACAGCTACGAGCAGTACTTC
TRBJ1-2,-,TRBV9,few,CASSPRGGYMGGYTF,TGTGCCAGCAGCCCCCGGGGAGGGTACATGGGAGGCTACACCTTC
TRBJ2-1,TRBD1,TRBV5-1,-,CASSLRTGPYNEQFF,TGCGCCAGCAGCTTGAGGACAGGACCCTACAATGAGCAGTTCTTC
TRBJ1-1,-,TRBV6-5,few,CASRSNTEAFF,TGTGCCAGCAGGTCTAACACTGAAGCTTTCTTT
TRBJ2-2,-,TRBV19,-,CASSMGHKTGELFF,TGTGCCAGTAGTATGGGGCACAAGACCGGGGAGCTGTTTTTT
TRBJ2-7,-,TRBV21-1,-,CASSVRGRDEQYF,TGTGCCAGCAGCGTCAGGGGTAGGGACGAGCAGTACTTC
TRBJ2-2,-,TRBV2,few,CASRQGLFGELFF,TGTGCCAGCAGGCAGGGGTTGTTCGGGGAGCTGTTTTTT
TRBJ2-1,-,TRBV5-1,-,CASSSRPTGLLNNEQFF,TGCGCCAGCAGCTCCAGACCAACAGGTCTCCTCAACAATGAGCAGTTCTTC
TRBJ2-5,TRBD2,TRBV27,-,CARSPRFPAGEQETQYF,TGTGCCAGATCCCCACGTTTCCCAGCGGGAGAACAAGAGACCCAGTACTTC
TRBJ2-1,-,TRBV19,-,CASTPLASSSNEQFF,TGTGCCAGTACCCCCCTAGCGAGCTCCTCCAATGAGCAGTTCTTC
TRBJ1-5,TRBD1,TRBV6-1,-,CASSVLQGVGNQPQHF,TGTGCCAGCAGTGTCCTACAGGGGGTGGGCAATCAGCCCCAGCATTTT
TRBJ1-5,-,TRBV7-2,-,CASSQQRNQPQHF,TGTGCCAGCAGCCAACAGAGAAATCAGCCCCAGCATTTT
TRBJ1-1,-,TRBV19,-,CAIAGPAGLAFF,TGTGCCATTGCGGGGCCGGCAGGGCTAGCTTTCTTT
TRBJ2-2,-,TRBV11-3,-,CASLRGGITGELFF,TGTGCCAGCTTGAGAGGGGGTATCACCGGGGAGCTGTTTTTT
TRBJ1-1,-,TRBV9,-,CASTRRQNTEAFF,TGTGCCAGCACCAGAAGACAGAACACTGAAGCTTTCTTT
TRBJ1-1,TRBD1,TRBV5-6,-,CASSLSFVRDSMGEAFF,TGTGCCAGCAGCTTGTCTTTCGTCAGGGACAGTATGGGTGAAGCTTTCTTT
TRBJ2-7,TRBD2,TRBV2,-,CASSERLAGDEQYF,TGTGCCAGCAGTGAACGACTAGCGGGAGACGAGCAGTACTTC
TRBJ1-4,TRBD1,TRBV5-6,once,CASSPGQEHSNEKLFF,TGTGCCAGCAGCCCCGGACAGGAACATTCTAATGAAAAACTGTTTTTT
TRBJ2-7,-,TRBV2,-,CASSDTRSSYEQYF,TGTGCCAGCAGTGATACCAGAAGCTCCTACGAGCAGTACTTC
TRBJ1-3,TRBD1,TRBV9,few,CASSSRTGENTIYF,TGTGCCAGCAGCTCCAGGACAGGGGAGAACACCATATATTTT
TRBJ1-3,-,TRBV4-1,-,CASSQDLGGNLNTIYF,TGCGCCAGCAGCCAAGATCTTGGAGGGAACTTAAACACCATATATTTT
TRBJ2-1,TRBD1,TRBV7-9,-,CASSYPGGFMNEQFF,TGTGCCAGCAGCTACCCAGGGGGCTTTATGAATGAGCAGTTCTTC
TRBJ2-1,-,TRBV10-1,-,CASMGEDNEQFF,TGCGCCAGCATGGGAGAAGACAATGAGCAGTTCTTC
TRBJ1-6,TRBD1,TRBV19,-,CASSSGQGILSLHF,TGTGCCAGTAGTTCCGGACAGGGTATTCTCTCCCTCCACTTT
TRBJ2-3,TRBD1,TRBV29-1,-,CSTRTGTITDTQYF,TGCAGCACTCGGACAGGGACGATCACAGATACGCAGTATTTT
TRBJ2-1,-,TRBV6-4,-,CASSVEVSGEQFF,TGTGCCAGCAGTGTAGAGGTCTCGGGGGAGCAGTTCTTC
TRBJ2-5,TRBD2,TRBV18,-,CASSHPGGNQETQYF,TGTGCCAGCTCACACCCCGGGGGGAACCAAGAGACCCAGTACTTC
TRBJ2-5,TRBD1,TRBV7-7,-,CASSPDRAQETQYF,TGTGCTAGCAGCCCAGACAGGGCGCAAGAGACCCAGTACTTC
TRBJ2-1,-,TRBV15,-,CATSRESLNSYNEQFF,TGTGCCACCAGCAGAGAATCCCTAAACTCCTACAATGAGCAGTTCTTC
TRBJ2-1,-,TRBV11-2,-,CASSLGGWAGVYNEQFF,TGTGCCAGCAGCTTAGGGGGGTGGGCAGGGGTCTACAATGAGCAGTTCTTC